This TCR beta chain came from a study of identical twins. This clonotype was detected only a few times. TCRdb processed the 5' RACE reads anew with MiXCR; each CDR3 protein has one entry. The sample has hundreds of thousands of distinct CDR3 sequences, 18% seen once. Germline CDR1 reads SGHRS; CDR2 reads YFSETQ. V shed 4 bases and J shed 10 bases, with 23 bases lying between them. The CDR3 runs 16 residues. A further study also used this sample, focusing on T cells expressing NK-cell markers. From that second work: In a handful of donors, these clonotypes also led the CD3+CD56-NKG2C+ fraction.

The chain carries TRBV5-1 and TRBJ1-4; weak D call: TRBD1 (5 bases). The source material was PBMCs. The receptor was isolated from a woman between 18 and 29 years old in good health. The chain's CDR3 is CASSLETGSGRGKLFF. DNA for the CDR3: TGCGCCAGCAGCCTCGAAACAGGATCGGGTCGAGGAAAACTGTTTTTT.